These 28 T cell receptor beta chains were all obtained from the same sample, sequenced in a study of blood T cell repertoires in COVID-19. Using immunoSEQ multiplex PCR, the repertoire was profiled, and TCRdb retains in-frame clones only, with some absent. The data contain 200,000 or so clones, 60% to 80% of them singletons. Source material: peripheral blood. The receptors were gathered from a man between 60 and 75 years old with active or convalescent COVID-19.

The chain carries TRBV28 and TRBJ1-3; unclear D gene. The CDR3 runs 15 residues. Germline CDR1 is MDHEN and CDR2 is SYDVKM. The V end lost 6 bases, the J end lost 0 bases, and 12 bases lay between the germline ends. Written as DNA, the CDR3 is TGTGCCAGCAGGGCCCACGAGGACTCTGGAAACACCATATATTTT. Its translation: CASRAHEDSGNTIYF.

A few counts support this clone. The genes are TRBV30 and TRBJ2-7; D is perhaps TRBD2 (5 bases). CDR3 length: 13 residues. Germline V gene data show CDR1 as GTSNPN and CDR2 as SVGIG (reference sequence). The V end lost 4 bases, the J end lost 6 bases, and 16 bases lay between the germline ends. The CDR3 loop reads CAWTPLGLGEQYF. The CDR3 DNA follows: TGTGCCTGGACTCCCCTAGGACTGGGCGAGCAGTACTTC.

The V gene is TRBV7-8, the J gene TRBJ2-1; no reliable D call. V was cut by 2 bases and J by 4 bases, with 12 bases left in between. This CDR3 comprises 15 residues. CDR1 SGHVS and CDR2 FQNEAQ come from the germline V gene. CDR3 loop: CASSLNSPRYNEQFF. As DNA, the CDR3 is TGTGCCAGCAGCTTAAACTCCCCGAGGTACAATGAGCAGTTCTTC.

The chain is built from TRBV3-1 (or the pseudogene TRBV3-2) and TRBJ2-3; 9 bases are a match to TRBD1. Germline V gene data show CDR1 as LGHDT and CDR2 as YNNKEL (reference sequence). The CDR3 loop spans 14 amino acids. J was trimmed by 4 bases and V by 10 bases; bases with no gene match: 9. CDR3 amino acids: CANYWDRVADTQYF. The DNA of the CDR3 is TGTGCCAACTATTGGGACAGGGTGGCAGATACGCAGTATTTT.

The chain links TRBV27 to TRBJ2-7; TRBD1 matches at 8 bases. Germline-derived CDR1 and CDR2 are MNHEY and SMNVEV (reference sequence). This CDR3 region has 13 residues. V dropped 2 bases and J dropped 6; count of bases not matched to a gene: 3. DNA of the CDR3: TGTGCCAGCAGTTTAATCACAGGGGGCGAGCAGTACTTC. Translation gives CASSLITGGEQYF.

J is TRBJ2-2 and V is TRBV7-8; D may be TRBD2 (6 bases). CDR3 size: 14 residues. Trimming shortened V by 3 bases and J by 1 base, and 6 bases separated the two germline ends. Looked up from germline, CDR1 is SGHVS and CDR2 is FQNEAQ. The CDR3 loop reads CASSFGGNTGELFF. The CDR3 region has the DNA TGTGCCAGCAGCTTCGGGGGGAACACCGGGGAGCTGTTTTTT.

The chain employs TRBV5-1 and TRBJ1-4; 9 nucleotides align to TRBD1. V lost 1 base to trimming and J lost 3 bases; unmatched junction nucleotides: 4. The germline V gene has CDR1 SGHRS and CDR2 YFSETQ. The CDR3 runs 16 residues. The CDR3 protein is CASSLLQGAPNEKLFF. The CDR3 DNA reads TGCGCCAGCAGCTTGCTACAGGGGGCACCTAATGAAAAACTGTTTTTT.

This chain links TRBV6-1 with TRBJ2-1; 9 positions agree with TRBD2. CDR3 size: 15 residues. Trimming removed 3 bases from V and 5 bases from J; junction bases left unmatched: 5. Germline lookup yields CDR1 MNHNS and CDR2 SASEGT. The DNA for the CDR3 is TGTGCCAGCAGTGATCCCCCTAGCGGGGACAATGAGCAGTTCTTC. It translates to CASSDPPSGDNEQFF.

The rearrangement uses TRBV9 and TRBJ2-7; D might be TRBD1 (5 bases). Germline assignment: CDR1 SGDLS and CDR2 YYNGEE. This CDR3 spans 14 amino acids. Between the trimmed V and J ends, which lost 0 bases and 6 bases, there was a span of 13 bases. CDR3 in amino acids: CASSVGPLTVEQYF. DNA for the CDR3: TGTGCCAGCAGCGTAGGCCCGCTGACAGTCGAGCAGTACTTC.

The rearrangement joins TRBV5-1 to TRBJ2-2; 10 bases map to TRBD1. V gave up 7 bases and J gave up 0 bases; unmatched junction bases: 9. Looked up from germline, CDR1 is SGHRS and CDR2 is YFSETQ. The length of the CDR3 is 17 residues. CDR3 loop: CASALGTGVANTGELFF. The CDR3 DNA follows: TGCGCCAGCGCGCTAGGGACAGGGGTCGCGAACACCGGGGAGCTGTTTTTT.

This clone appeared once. For the CDR3, the DNA is TGTGCCAGCAGCTCAAACAGGGGGCGCACCGGGGAGCTGTTTTTT. Its protein is CASSSNRGRTGELFF. This rearrangement joins TRBV7-3 to TRBJ2-2, with TRBD1 matching 9 bases. J gave up 4 bases and V 4 bases, and 4 bases lay outside the gene matches. The CDR3 totals 15 residues. Germline loops: CDR1 SGHTA, CDR2 FQGTGA.

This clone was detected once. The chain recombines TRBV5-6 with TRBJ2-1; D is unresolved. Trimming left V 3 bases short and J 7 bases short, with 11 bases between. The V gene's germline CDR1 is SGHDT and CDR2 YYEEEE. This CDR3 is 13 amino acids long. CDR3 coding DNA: TGTGCCAGCAGCTGGAGCTCCAGTAATGAGCAGTTCTTC. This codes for CASSWSSSNEQFF.

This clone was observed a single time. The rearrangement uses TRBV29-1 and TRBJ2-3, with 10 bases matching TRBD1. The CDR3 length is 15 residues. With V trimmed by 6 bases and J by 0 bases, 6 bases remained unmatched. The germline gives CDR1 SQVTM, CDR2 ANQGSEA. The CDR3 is CSVGDRGTSTDTQYF. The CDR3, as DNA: TGCAGCGTCGGGGACAGGGGTACTAGCACAGATACGCAGTATTTT.

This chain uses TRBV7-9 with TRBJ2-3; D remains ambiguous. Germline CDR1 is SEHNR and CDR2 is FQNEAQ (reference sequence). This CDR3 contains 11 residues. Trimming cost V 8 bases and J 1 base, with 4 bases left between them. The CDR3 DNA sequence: TGTGCCAGCGAGCGCACAGATACGCAGTATTTT. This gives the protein CASERTDTQYF.

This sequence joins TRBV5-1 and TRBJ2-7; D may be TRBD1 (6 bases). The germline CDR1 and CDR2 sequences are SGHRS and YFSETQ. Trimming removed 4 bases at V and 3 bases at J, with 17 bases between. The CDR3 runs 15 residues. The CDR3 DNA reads TGCGCCAGCAGCCTTAACACAGGGTCTAACTACGAGCAGTACTTC. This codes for CASSLNTGSNYEQYF.

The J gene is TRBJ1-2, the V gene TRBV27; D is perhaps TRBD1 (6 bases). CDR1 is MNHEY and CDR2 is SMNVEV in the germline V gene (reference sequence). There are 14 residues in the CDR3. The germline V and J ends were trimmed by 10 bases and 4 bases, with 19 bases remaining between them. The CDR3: CATKSGTYGYGYTF. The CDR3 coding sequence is TGTGCCACTAAATCCGGGACATACGGCTATGGCTACACCTTC.

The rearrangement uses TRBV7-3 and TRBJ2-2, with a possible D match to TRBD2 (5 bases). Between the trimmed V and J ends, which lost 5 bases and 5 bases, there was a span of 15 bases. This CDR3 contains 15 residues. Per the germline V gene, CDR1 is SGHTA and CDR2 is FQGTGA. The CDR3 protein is CASSLEGDGTGELFF. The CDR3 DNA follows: TGTGCCAGCAGCCTCGAGGGAGATGGGACCGGGGAGCTGTTTTTT.

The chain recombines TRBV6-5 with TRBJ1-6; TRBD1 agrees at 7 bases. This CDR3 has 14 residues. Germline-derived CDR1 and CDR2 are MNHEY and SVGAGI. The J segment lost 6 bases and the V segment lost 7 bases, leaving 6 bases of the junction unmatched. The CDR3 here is CASTRQGLNSPLHF. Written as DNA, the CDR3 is TGTGCCAGCACCAGACAGGGTCTTAATTCACCCCTCCACTTT.

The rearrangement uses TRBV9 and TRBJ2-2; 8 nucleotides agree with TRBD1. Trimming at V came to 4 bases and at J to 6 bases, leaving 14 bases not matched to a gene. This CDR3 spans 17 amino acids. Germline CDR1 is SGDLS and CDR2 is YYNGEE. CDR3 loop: CASSTGTGLGRAGELFF. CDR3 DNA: TGTGCCAGCAGCACCGGGACAGGCCTCGGTCGGGCCGGGGAGCTGTTTTTT.

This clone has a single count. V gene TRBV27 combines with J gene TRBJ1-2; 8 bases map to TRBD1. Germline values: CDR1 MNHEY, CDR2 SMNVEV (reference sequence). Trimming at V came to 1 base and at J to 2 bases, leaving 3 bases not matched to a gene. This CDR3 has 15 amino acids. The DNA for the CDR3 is TGTGCCAGCAGTTTATTGGGGACAGGAAACTATGGCTACACCTTC. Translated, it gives CASSLLGTGNYGYTF.

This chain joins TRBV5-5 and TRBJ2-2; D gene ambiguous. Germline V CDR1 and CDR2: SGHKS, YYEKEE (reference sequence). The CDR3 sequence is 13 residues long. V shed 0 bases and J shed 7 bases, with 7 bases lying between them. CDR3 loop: CASSLDIFGELFF. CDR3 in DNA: TGTGCCAGCAGCTTGGACATTTTCGGGGAGCTGTTTTTT.

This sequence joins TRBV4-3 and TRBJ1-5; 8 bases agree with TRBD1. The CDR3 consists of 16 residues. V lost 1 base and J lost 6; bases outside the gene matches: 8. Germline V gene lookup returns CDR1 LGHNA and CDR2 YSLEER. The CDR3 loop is CASSQVLQGAGQPQHF. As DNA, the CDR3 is TGCGCCAGCAGCCAAGTTCTCCAGGGGGCGGGTCAGCCCCAGCATTTT.

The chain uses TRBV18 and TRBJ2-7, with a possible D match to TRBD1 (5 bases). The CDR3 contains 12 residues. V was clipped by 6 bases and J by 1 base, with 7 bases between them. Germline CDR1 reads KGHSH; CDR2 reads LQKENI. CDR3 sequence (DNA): TGTGCCAGCTCCCAGGGATCCTACGAGCAGTACTTC. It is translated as CASSQGSYEQYF.

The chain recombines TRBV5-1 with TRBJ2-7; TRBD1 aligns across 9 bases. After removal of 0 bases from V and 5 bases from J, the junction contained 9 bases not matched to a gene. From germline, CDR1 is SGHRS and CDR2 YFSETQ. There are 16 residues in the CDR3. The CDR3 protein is CASSLESGTGPHEQYF. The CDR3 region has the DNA TGCGCCAGCAGCTTGGAATCCGGGACAGGGCCCCACGAGCAGTACTTC.

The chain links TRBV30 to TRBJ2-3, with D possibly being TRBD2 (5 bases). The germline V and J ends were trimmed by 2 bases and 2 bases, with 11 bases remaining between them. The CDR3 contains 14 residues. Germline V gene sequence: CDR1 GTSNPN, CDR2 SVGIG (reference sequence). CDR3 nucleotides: TGTGCCTGGAGTTTTTCGGGGTTCACAGATACGCAGTATTTT. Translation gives CAWSFSGFTDTQYF.

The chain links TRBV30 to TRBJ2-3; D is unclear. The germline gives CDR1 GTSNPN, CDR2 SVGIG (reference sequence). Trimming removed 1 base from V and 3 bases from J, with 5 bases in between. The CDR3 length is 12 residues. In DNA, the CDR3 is TGTGCCTGGAGTGCCAGTACAGATACGCAGTATTTT. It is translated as CAWSASTDTQYF. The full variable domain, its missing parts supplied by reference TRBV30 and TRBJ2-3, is SQTIHQWPATLVQPVGSPLSLECTVEGTSNPNLYWYRQAAGRGLQLLFYSVGIGQISSEVPQNLSASRPQDRQFILSSKKLLLSDSGFYLCAWSASTDTQYFGPGTRLTVL.

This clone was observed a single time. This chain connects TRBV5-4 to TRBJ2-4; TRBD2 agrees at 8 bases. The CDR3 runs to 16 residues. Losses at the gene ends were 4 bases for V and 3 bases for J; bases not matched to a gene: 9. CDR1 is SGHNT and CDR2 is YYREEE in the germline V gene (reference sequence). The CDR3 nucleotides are TGTGCCAGCAGCCCAGGACTAGCCGGTGGCAAAAACATTCAGTACTTC. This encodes CASSPGLAGGKNIQYF.

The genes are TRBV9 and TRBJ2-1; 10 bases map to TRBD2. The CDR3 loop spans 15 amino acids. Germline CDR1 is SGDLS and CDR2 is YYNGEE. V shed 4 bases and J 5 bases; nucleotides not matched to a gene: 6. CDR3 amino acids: CASSTRTSGDNEQFF. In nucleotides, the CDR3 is TGTGCCAGCAGCACTCGGACTAGCGGAGACAATGAGCAGTTCTTC.